This T cell receptor (beta chain) was identified during a study of blood T cell repertoires in COVID-19. Assay used: immunoSEQ multiplex PCR; TCRdb lists only in-frame clones, some missing. The sample consists of tens of thousands of clones, 88% of them appearing once. The V segment lost 1 base and the J segment 5 bases; nucleotides outside the gene matches: 13. Germline V gives CDR1 SGHAT, CDR2 FQNNGV. The length of the CDR3 is 18 residues. The chain carries TRBV11-2 and TRBJ2-4; 8 bases are shared with TRBD2. This receptor was taken from a man in his fifties with acute or convalescent COVID-19. The sample consisted of peripheral blood. The CDR3 protein is CASSLAPPGGPLENIQYF. In DNA, the CDR3 is TGTGCCAGCAGCTTAGCCCCCCCGGGGGGGCCCTTAGAAAACATTCAGTACTTC.